This TCR beta chain was retrieved from a study of persistence of HIV-infected CD4 T cells. About this clone: Its antigen is unknown.

Cells were stimulated nonspecifically with anti-CD3/anti-CD28 magnetic beads. CD4+ T cells upregulating both CD40 ligand and CD69 were sorted as responding cells. This CDR3 is built from 14 residues. The V gene's germline CDR1 is ENHRY and CDR2 SYGVKD. Trimming pared 7 bases from V and 4 bases from J, leaving 17 bases between. The immunoSEQ assay was version 4, run in survey mode. Some clones are missing from TCRdb's copy, which holds only in-frame ones; the method was immunoSEQ multiplex PCR. The sample shows about 45,000 clones, approximately 90% of them seen only once. The source of this sequence is an adult man with HIV who was CMV-seropositive. Here the sequenced sample was CD4+ T cells sorted from PBMCs after approximately 19-hour stimulation, taken from a patient who received antiretroviral therapy. This chain connects TRBV10-3 to TRBJ2-7, with D perhaps being TRBD1 or TRBD2 (7 bases each). CDR3 DNA: TGTGCCATCACCGACGGCAGGGGGGGTTACGAGCAGTACTTC. Its translation is CAITDGRGGYEQYF.